This T cell receptor (beta chain) appears in the sequencing data of a study of blood T cell repertoires in COVID-19. Turning to the study itself: Sources were T cells, B-cell-depleted T cells, or PBMCs; the material itself was cDNA or gDNA.

Looked up from germline, CDR1 is MNHEY and CDR2 is SVGAGI. The CDR3 runs to 15 residues. J gave up 2 bases and V 8 bases, and 10 bases lay outside the gene matches. Authors' data handling: Estimates of nucleated cell counts were drawn from the amplification of reference gene primers. Libraries were prepared by immunoSEQ multiplex PCR; TCRdb keeps only in-frame clonotypes and omits some of them. That table supplies the V and J calls and clone size; D and trimming were determined from the DNA. This table has about 190,000 clones, more than 75% appearing once. Across 24 US areas, participants ranged in age from about 18 to 100 years. Self-reported history from a screening survey and questionnaire set each donor's cohort.

This clonotype originated in a woman in her forties or fifties with acute COVID-19. The V call is TRBV6-5, the J call TRBJ2-5, with TRBD2 matching 8 bases. The specimen sequenced was PBMCs or T cells enriched from blood (not recorded which). The CDR3 spells CASGSRVAGQETQYF. DNA for the CDR3: TGTGCCAGCGGATCCCGGGTAGCGGGGCAAGAGACCCAGTACTTC.